These 5 T cell receptor beta chains were all obtained from the same sample, sequenced in a study of blood T cell repertoires in COVID-19. The repertoire was sequenced with immunoSEQ multiplex PCR; TCRdb's copy has only in-frame clones and lacks some. The sample shows approximately 65,000 clones, approximately 94% of them seen only once. The material sequenced was peripheral blood. The receptor set was obtained from a man between 65 and 79 years old with active COVID-19.

This chain connects TRBV7-9 to TRBJ2-1, with 9 bases identical to TRBD1. Germline V CDR1 and CDR2: SEHNR, FQNEAQ (reference sequence). J was trimmed by 3 bases and V by 4 bases; bases with no gene match: 4. This CDR3 is 15 amino acids long. Here the CDR3 DNA reads TGTGCCAGCAGCTCGGGACAGGGTATCTACAATGAGCAGTTCTTC. Translated: CASSSGQGIYNEQFF.

This clone showed up just a few times. The chain couples TRBV9 to TRBJ1-5; 7 nucleotides match TRBD1. V gave up 3 bases and J gave up 3 bases; unmatched junction bases: 6. The germline gives CDR1 SGDLS, CDR2 YYNGEE. The CDR3 is made up of 15 amino acids. In DNA form, the CDR3 reads TGTGCCAGCAGCGAGGGGACAGTCGACAATCAGCCCCAGCATTTT. Encoded protein: CASSEGTVDNQPQHF.

V usage is TRBV7-2 and J usage is TRBJ1-3; the D is unclear. Germline-derived CDR1 and CDR2 are SGHTA and FQGNSA. This CDR3 has 15 amino acids. With 1 base removed from V and 4 bases from J, the gap between germline ends came to 11 bases. The CDR3 spells CASSLVGQAGNTIYF. The DNA of the CDR3 is TGTGCCAGCAGCTTAGTCGGCCAGGCCGGAAACACCATATATTTT.

This clone was picked up a small number of times. V is TRBV6-5 and J is TRBJ1-3; 9 bases are shared with TRBD1. V shed 7 bases and J 3 bases; nucleotides not matched to a gene: 7. The CDR3 runs to 15 residues. CDR1 and CDR2 (germline): MNHEY, SVGAGI. DNA of the CDR3: TGTGCCAGCAAGAGGACAGGGGATTTTGGAAACACCATATATTTT. This codes for CASKRTGDFGNTIYF.

The chain's CDR3 is CASSLGTGYEQYF. The DNA of the CDR3 is TGCGCCAGCAGCTTGGGGACAGGTTACGAGCAGTACTTC. The V call is TRBV5-1, the J call TRBJ2-7, with TRBD1 matching 7 bases. The CDR3 has 13 residues. V was clipped by 0 bases and J by 4 bases; unmatched bases: 1. The V gene's germline CDR1 is SGHRS and CDR2 YFSETQ.